This passage covers 17 T cell receptor beta chains from one sample sequenced in a study of T cell responses to AZD1222 COVID-19 vaccine. Only in-frame clones appear in the TCRdb table, and some are missing; sequencing was by immunoSEQ multiplex PCR. Seen here are some 150,000 clones, over 85% observed once, and the top ten hold under 2%. Sequencing used peripheral blood, obtained 28 days after the second AZD1222 dose. The source is an adult who received the AZD1222 COVID-19 vaccine.

The chain uses TRBV7-8 and TRBJ1-6, with 9 bases identical to TRBD1. This CDR3 spans 17 amino acids. The germline V gene has CDR1 SGHVS and CDR2 FQNEAQ. The V and J ends lost 6 bases and 7 bases, in that order; junction bases with no gene match: 13. CDR3 protein: CASRLTRQGEVNSPLHF. Written as DNA, the CDR3 is TGTGCCAGCAGGCTGACCCGACAGGGGGAAGTCAATTCACCCCTCCACTTT.

The V call is TRBV29-1, the J call TRBJ1-1; perhaps TRBD1 as D (6 bases). V was clipped by 3 bases and J by 3 bases, with 11 bases between them. The length of the CDR3 is 13 residues. The germline CDR1 and CDR2 sequences are SQVTM and ANQGSEA. In nucleotides, the CDR3 is TGCAGCGTTGATCGGGGGCTGGACACTGAAGCTTTCTTT. Protein sequence: CSVDRGLDTEAFF.

V gene TRBV7-9 combines with J gene TRBJ1-1; 7 bases fit TRBD1. The junction had 4 bases not matched to a gene; V was cut back by 6 bases and J by 0 bases. CDR1 and CDR2 from the germline V gene are SEHNR and FQNEAQ (reference sequence). The CDR3 sequence is 14 residues long. The CDR3 DNA follows: TGTGCCAGCAGTTCACAGGGGATGAACACTGAAGCTTTCTTT. Translating it yields CASSSQGMNTEAFF. Drawing the rest from reference TRBV7-9 and TRBJ1-1, the complete variable domain is DTGVSQNPRHKITKRGQNVTFRCDPISEHNRLYWYRQTLGQGPEFLTYFQNEAQLEKSRLLSDRFSAERPKGSFSTLEIQRTEQGDSAMYLCASSSQGMNTEAFFGQGTRLTVV.

This chain joins TRBV5-1 and TRBJ2-3, with D uncertain. The CDR3 sequence is 14 residues long. The V end lost 4 bases, the J end lost 10 bases, and 19 bases lay between the germline ends. CDR1 is SGHRS and CDR2 is YFSETQ in the germline V gene. CDR3 nucleotide sequence: TGCGCCAGCAGCCTGCCCTTAGCCGATGGGGCGCAGTATTTT. Its translation is CASSLPLADGAQYF.

The chain has TRBV7-8 and TRBJ1-4; TRBD1 might be the D (6 bases). With 6 bases removed from V and 8 bases from J, the gap between germline ends came to 19 bases. Germline V gene data show CDR1 as SGHVS and CDR2 as FQNEAQ. The CDR3 consists of 15 residues. CDR3 protein: CASRQGGVGDEKLFF. Here the CDR3 DNA reads TGTGCCAGCAGACAAGGGGGAGTCGGAGACGAAAAACTGTTTTTT.

This clone was recorded once. V gene TRBV7-2 combines with J gene TRBJ2-2; TRBD2 matches 9 bases. The J segment lost 5 bases and the V segment lost 3 bases, leaving 7 bases of the junction unmatched. CDR3 size: 16 residues. Germline CDR1 SGHTA, CDR2 FQGNSA. The CDR3 loop is CASSFSGRGLTGELFF. CDR3 nucleotide sequence: TGTGCCAGCAGCTTTAGCGGGAGAGGGTTGACCGGGGAGCTGTTTTTT.

V is TRBV4-1 and J is TRBJ1-2; 9 bases agree with TRBD1. Per germline, CDR1 MGHRA and CDR2 YSYEKL. CDR3 length: 16 residues. After removal of 3 bases from V and 0 bases from J, the junction contained 5 bases not matched to a gene. CDR3 sequence (DNA): TGCGCCAGCAGCCACGTAGGGACAGGGACTAACTATGGCTACACCTTC. Protein sequence: CASSHVGTGTNYGYTF.

The genes are TRBV2 and TRBJ2-7, with 8 bases fitting TRBD2. V dropped 5 bases and J dropped 5; count of bases not matched to a gene: 23. The CDR3 is 19 amino acids. Germline V gene sequence: CDR1 SNHLY, CDR2 FYNNEI. CDR3 nucleotide sequence: TGTGCCAGCAGTTCCGCCGGGGGGGGGCGATCGACTAGCGTCCACGAGCAGTACTTC. It translates to CASSSAGGGRSTSVHEQYF.

The chain uses TRBV21-1 and TRBJ1-3; the table assigns TRBD1, which was not confirmed against the DNA. TRBV21-1 represents a pseudogene. The CDR3 has 16 amino acids. The DNA of the CDR3 is TGTGCCAGCAGCAATGGGTCAGGGCTCTCTGGAAACACCATATATTTT. It translates to CASSNGSGLSGNTIYF.

The chain carries TRBV30 and TRBJ1-1; D not certain. Trimming stripped 5 bases from V and 9 bases from J, with 16 bases between. Looked up from germline, CDR1 is GTSNPN and CDR2 is SVGIG (reference sequence). This CDR3 spans 12 amino acids. The CDR3 coding sequence is TGTGCCTGGTGGGCAGACGGAGGGCAAGCTTTCTTT. The encoded protein is CAWWADGGQAFF.

V gene TRBV19 combines with J gene TRBJ1-2, with unresolved D. From germline, CDR1 is LNHDA and CDR2 SQIVND (reference sequence). The CDR3 is made up of 15 amino acids. Trimming shortened V by 5 bases and J by 4 bases, and 17 bases separated the two germline ends. The CDR3 DNA sequence: TGTGCCAGTAGTGCATCCCCGAGAGGGCGCTATGGCTACACCTTC. This codes for CASSASPRGRYGYTF.

This chain joins TRBV30 and TRBJ1-5; a weak D match, TRBD1 (6 bases). Trimming removed 2 bases from V and 8 bases from J, with 16 bases in between. Germline V lookup: CDR1 GTSNPN, CDR2 SVGIG (reference sequence). The CDR3 spans 14 residues. CDR3 loop: CAWSPQGYGEPQHF. As DNA, the CDR3 is TGTGCCTGGAGTCCACAGGGCTACGGGGAGCCCCAGCATTTT.

CDR3: CASKSRIGNTIYF. CDR3 in DNA: TGTGCCAGTAAGTCCCGGATTGGAAACACCATATATTTT. V usage is TRBV19 and J usage is TRBJ1-3; D unclear. The germline V gene encodes CDR1 LNHDA and CDR2 SQIVND (reference sequence). The CDR3 is 13 residues long. V shed 7 bases and J shed 3 bases, with 10 bases lying between them.

The rearrangement links TRBV15 to TRBJ1-4, with 8 bases matching TRBD1. The CDR3 totals 15 residues. CDR1 LNHNV and CDR2 YYDKDF come from the germline V gene (reference sequence). Trimming removed 4 bases from V and 11 bases from J; junction bases left unmatched: 12. Here the CDR3 DNA reads TGTGCCACCAGCACCCGACAGGGGCCTAGTGGGAAACTGTTTTTT. Protein: CATSTRQGPSGKLFF. Combining the CDR3 with reference TRBV15 and TRBJ1-4 gives the whole variable domain DAMVIQNPRYQVTQFGKPVTLSCSQTLNHNVMYWYQQKSSQAPKLLFHYYDKDFNNEADTPDNFQSRRPNTSFCFLDIRSPGLGDTAMYLCATSTRQGPSGKLFFGSGTQLSVL.

The V call is TRBV6-2 or TRBV6-3, the J call TRBJ2-5; D is possibly TRBD2 (5 bases). Germline CDR1 and CDR2: MNHEY and SVGEGT. V was trimmed by 5 bases and J by 2 bases, leaving 24 bases between them. The CDR3 spans 18 residues. DNA for the CDR3: TGTGCCAGCAGTCTCCGTGGATTCCAAGCCAGGACTCAAGAGACCCAGTACTTC. The encoded protein is CASSLRGFQARTQETQYF.

The chain combines TRBV4-2 with TRBJ1-2; the D is unclear. The CDR3 has 14 residues. Deletions cut 0 bases from V and 1 base from J, with 6 bases between. Germline V lookup: CDR1 LGHNA, CDR2 YNFKEQ. CDR3: CASSQDANNYGYTF. The CDR3 DNA follows: TGTGCCAGCAGCCAAGATGCCAATAACTATGGCTACACCTTC.

The V gene is TRBV19, the J gene TRBJ1-5; TRBD1 matches 8 bases. V lost 5 bases and J lost 6; bases outside the gene matches: 9. The germline V gene encodes CDR1 LNHDA and CDR2 SQIVND (reference sequence). This CDR3 is 15 amino acids long. CDR3 sequence reads: CASSGTGGYSQPQHF. DNA of the CDR3: TGTGCCAGTAGTGGAACAGGGGGATACAGTCAGCCCCAGCATTTT.